These 28 T cell receptor beta chains originate from one sample sequenced in a study of shared clonotypes between healthy human individuals. Produced via immunoSEQ multiplex PCR; TCRdb's table is partial and in-frame only. Found here are roughly 1.4 million clones, 98% to 99% of them singletons; the top ten hold approximately 0.4%. Sample: naive CD4+ T cells sorted from blood. Subset meaning: CD45RA+ positively selected. The source is a young man in good health.

The J gene is TRBJ2-7, the V gene TRBV5-4; D is perhaps TRBD2 (6 bases). This CDR3 has 16 amino acids. CDR1 and CDR2 from the germline V gene are SGHNT and YYREEE (reference sequence). Trimming shortened V by 4 bases and J by 3 bases, and 20 bases separated the two germline ends. The CDR3 sequence is CASSRGVGERLYEQYF. The CDR3 DNA reads as TGTGCCAGCAGCCGCGGGGTTGGGGAGCGTCTCTACGAGCAGTACTTC.

V gene TRBV5-1 combines with J gene TRBJ2-1, with D unclear. The ends were cut back, 4 bases at V and 5 bases at J, with 16 bases in the middle. The CDR3 extends over 15 amino acids. CDR1 and CDR2 (germline): SGHRS, YFSETQ. CDR3 loop: CASSLEARRNNEQFF. CDR3 in DNA: TGCGCCAGCAGCCTTGAGGCCCGGAGAAACAATGAGCAGTTCTTC. The entire variable domain, with the rest obtained from reference TRBV5-1 and TRBJ2-1, is as follows: KAGVTQTPRYLIKTRGQQVTLSCSPISGHRSVSWYQQTPGQGLQFLFEYFSETQRNKGNFPGRFSGRQFSNSRSEMNVSTLELGDSALYLCASSLEARRNNEQFFGPGTRLTVL.

The chain links TRBV5-4 to TRBJ2-5; D possibly corresponds to TRBD1 (8 bases). The V and J ends lost 3 bases and 1 base respectively, with 16 bases between them. This CDR3 spans 16 amino acids. Germline V gene lookup returns CDR1 SGHNT and CDR2 YYREEE (reference sequence). The CDR3 DNA reads as TGTGCCAGCAGCTCGAGGACAGGGACTACCCAAGAGACCCAGTACTTC. Translated: CASSSRTGTTQETQYF.

The V gene is TRBV5-5, the J gene TRBJ2-7, with a tentative D call TRBD1 (6 bases). V shed 3 bases and J shed 3 bases, with 7 bases lying between them. In germline, CDR1 is SGHKS, CDR2 YYEKEE (reference sequence). The CDR3 consists of 12 residues. The CDR3 DNA reads TGTGCCAGCAGCTCACAGGGCTACGAGCAGTACTTC. Translating it yields CASSSQGYEQYF.

The chain joins TRBV6-6 to TRBJ2-7, with 8 bases lining up with TRBD1. This CDR3 region has 15 residues. Looked up from germline, CDR1 is MNHNY and CDR2 is SVGAGI (reference sequence). J gave up 3 bases and V 1 base, and 5 bases lay outside the gene matches. The DNA of the CDR3 is TGTGCCAGCAGTTACTTACCAGGGGGCGTCTACGAGCAGTACTTC. Its protein product is CASSYLPGGVYEQYF.

V gene TRBV19 combines with J gene TRBJ2-7, with TRBD1 matching 7 bases. In germline, CDR1 is LNHDA, CDR2 SQIVND (reference sequence). This CDR3 is 14 amino acids long. Germline trimming cut 3 bases from V and 3 bases from J; bases unmatched to any gene: 5. The CDR3 here is CASSMSRDSYEQYF. DNA of the CDR3: TGTGCCAGTAGTATGTCCCGGGACAGCTACGAGCAGTACTTC.

This clone was recorded only once. This rearrangement joins TRBV6-6 to TRBJ2-2; D is perhaps TRBD1 (7 bases). Trimming took off 5 bases at V and 5 bases at J, with 15 bases between the two ends. The CDR3 has 15 residues. Per germline, CDR1 MNHNY and CDR2 SVGAGI (reference sequence). The CDR3: CASSRTAGGTGELFF. CDR3 bases: TGTGCCAGCAGTCGGACGGCAGGGGGGACCGGGGAGCTGTTTTTT.

The gene calls are TRBV7-2 and TRBJ2-1; maybe TRBD2 (6 bases). CDR1 SGHTA and CDR2 FQGNSA come from the germline V gene. The CDR3 is made up of 17 amino acids. Trimming removed 1 base from V and 7 bases from J, with 20 bases in between. The CDR3 region is CASSLEAEGWLGNEQFF. As DNA, the CDR3 is TGTGCCAGCAGCTTAGAGGCGGAGGGCTGGTTGGGGAATGAGCAGTTCTTC.

CDR3: CASRYRGGAGELFF. CDR3 coding DNA: TGCGCCAGCAGATACAGGGGGGGAGCCGGGGAGCTGTTTTTT. The chain has TRBV4-3 and TRBJ2-2, with a possible D match to TRBD1 (8 bases). This CDR3 has 14 amino acids. The V end lost 6 bases, the J end lost 6 bases, and 14 bases lay between the germline ends. Per the germline V gene, CDR1 is LGHNA and CDR2 is YSLEER.

The J gene is TRBJ2-6, the V gene TRBV5-1; weak D call: TRBD2 (5 bases). Trimming shortened V by 4 bases and J by 0 bases, and 8 bases separated the two germline ends. Germline V gene lookup returns CDR1 SGHRS and CDR2 YFSETQ. This CDR3 comprises 15 residues. The CDR3 reads CASSMGSSGANVLTF. CDR3 DNA sequence: TGCGCCAGCAGCATGGGGAGCTCTGGGGCCAACGTCCTGACTTTC.

The genes are TRBV7-2 and TRBJ2-2, with TRBD2 matching 13 bases. Trimming removed 5 bases from V and 9 bases from J; junction bases left unmatched: 15. CDR3 length: 18 residues. The germline CDR1 and CDR2 sequences are SGHTA and FQGNSA. CDR3 DNA: TGTGCCAGCAGCCCGGAACTAGCGGGAGGGCCAGAAAGTCGGGAGCTGTTTTTT. Protein product: CASSPELAGGPESRELFF.

The chain links TRBV7-2 to TRBJ2-7; TRBD2 might be the D (5 bases). The CDR3 runs 14 residues. Trimming removed 5 bases at V and 2 bases at J, with 13 bases between. Germline-derived CDR1 and CDR2 are SGHTA and FQGNSA. As DNA, the CDR3 is TGTGCCAGCAGCCCAGGACTGATACCCTACGAGCAGTACTTC. This gives the protein CASSPGLIPYEQYF.

The chain couples TRBV6-1 to TRBJ2-3; 9 bases are a match to TRBD1. The CDR3 consists of 14 residues. The ends lost 7 bases at V and 4 bases at J; junction bases unmatched: 6. Germline CDR1 MNHNS, CDR2 SASEGT. The chain's CDR3 is CASITGGLADTQYF. CDR3 nucleotide sequence: TGTGCCAGCATAACAGGGGGCTTGGCAGATACGCAGTATTTT.

The rearrangement uses TRBV18 and TRBJ2-7, with TRBD1 identical over 8 bases. Germline V CDR1 and CDR2: KGHSH, LQKENI. J gave up 2 bases and V 4 bases, and 7 bases lay outside the gene matches. There are 15 residues in the CDR3. The CDR3 bases are TGTGCCAGCTCACGGGGACAGGTCCCCACCTACGAGCAGTACTTC. Protein product: CASSRGQVPTYEQYF.

V is TRBV7-9 and J is TRBJ2-1; D is undetermined. The CDR3 length is 11 residues. The germline gives CDR1 SEHNR, CDR2 FQNEAQ (reference sequence). V gave up 4 bases and J gave up 7 bases, with 5 bases separating them. This CDR3 is CASSSINEQFF. The DNA for the CDR3 is TGTGCCAGCAGCTCAATTAATGAGCAGTTCTTC.

The gene calls are TRBV19 and TRBJ1-5; possibly TRBD1 for D (5 bases). V was pared by 4 bases and J by 1 base, with 11 bases between. Germline V gene sequence: CDR1 LNHDA, CDR2 SQIVND (reference sequence). This CDR3 has 15 residues. In DNA, the CDR3 is TGTGCCAGTAGTACCACAGGTTCGAGCAATCAGCCCCAGCATTTT. It codes for CASSTTGSSNQPQHF.

The chain uses TRBV7-2 and TRBJ2-1; D is uncertain. Trimming stripped 2 bases from V and 5 bases from J, with 7 bases between. The germline CDR1 and CDR2 sequences are SGHTA and FQGNSA. The CDR3 runs 13 residues. In DNA form, the CDR3 reads TGTGCCAGCAGCTTAAAAGTGGACAATGAGCAGTTCTTC. Amino acid sequence: CASSLKVDNEQFF.

The chain is built from TRBV7-2 and TRBJ2-1, with 10 bases fitting TRBD2. Trimming took 6 bases from V and 9 from J; bases not matched to a gene: 14. The germline gives CDR1 SGHTA, CDR2 FQGNSA. The CDR3 runs 16 residues. The CDR3: CASSHSWLAGVSEQFF. The CDR3 bases are TGTGCCAGCAGTCATAGCTGGCTAGCGGGAGTAAGTGAGCAGTTCTTC.

The chain joins TRBV29-1 to TRBJ1-1; weak D call: TRBD1 (5 bases). In germline, CDR1 is SQVTM, CDR2 ANQGSEA. The CDR3 extends over 14 amino acids. Trimming pared 1 base from V and 4 bases from J, leaving 13 bases between. Here the CDR3 DNA reads TGCAGCGTTGAAGCAGGGAAGAGAGGCACTGAAGCTTTCTTT. Its protein is CSVEAGKRGTEAFF.

The chain combines TRBV7-6 with TRBJ2-3, with a tentative D call TRBD2 (5 bases). The V gene's germline CDR1 is SGHVS and CDR2 FNYEAQ. V was shortened by 2 bases and J by 0 bases, with 9 bases between the two germline ends. CDR3 length: 15 amino acids. The CDR3 region is CASSLYTGSTDTQYF. CDR3 nucleotide sequence: TGTGCCAGCAGCTTATACACGGGGAGCACAGATACGCAGTATTTT.

This chain connects TRBV5-4 to TRBJ2-7; TRBD2 aligns across 10 bases. Germline trimming cut 4 bases from V and 4 bases from J; bases unmatched to any gene: 8. Germline V gene sequence: CDR1 SGHNT, CDR2 YYREEE (reference sequence). The CDR3 spans 15 residues. In DNA, the CDR3 is TGTGCCAGCAGCCACAGGACTAGCGGAAATTACGAGCAGTACTTC. This codes for CASSHRTSGNYEQYF.

V is TRBV11-2 and J is TRBJ2-2; D might be TRBD2 (6 bases). CDR3 length: 18 residues. The V gene's germline CDR1 is SGHAT and CDR2 FQNNGV. V was cut by 1 base and J by 4 bases, with 19 bases left in between. The CDR3 DNA reads TGTGCCAGCAGCTTAGGGCGTAGAACGGGAGCAGTCACCGGGGAGCTGTTTTTT. It specifies CASSLGRRTGAVTGELFF. Full variable domain (remainder filled in from reference TRBV11-2 and TRBJ2-2): EAGVAQSPRYKIIEKRQSVAFWCNPISGHATLYWYQQILGQGPKLLIQFQNNGVVDDSQLPKDRFSAERLKGVDSTLKIQPAKLEDSAVYLCASSLGRRTGAVTGELFFGEGSRLTVL.

J is TRBJ2-7 and V is TRBV5-1, with D tentatively TRBD1 or TRBD2 (5 bases each). The V and J ends lost 7 bases and 0 bases respectively, with 14 bases between them. This CDR3 is built from 14 residues. Germline CDR1 and CDR2: SGHRS and YFSETQ. CDR3 DNA sequence: TGCGCCAGCGCTGCCCAGGGACCCTCCTACGAGCAGTACTTC. This translates into CASAAQGPSYEQYF. Supplemented by reference TRBV5-1 and TRBJ2-7, the full variable domain reads KAGVTQTPRYLIKTRGQQVTLSCSPISGHRSVSWYQQTPGQGLQFLFEYFSETQRNKGNFPGRFSGRQFSNSRSEMNVSTLELGDSALYLCASAAQGPSYEQYFGPGTRLTVT.

A word on this clone: At the DNA level, this CDR3 is encoded by other sequences in the same sample as well. The J gene is TRBJ1-2, the V gene TRBV10-2; D is unclear. V was shortened by 6 bases and J by 4 bases, with 9 bases between the two germline ends. The CDR3 has 12 amino acids. Germline loops: CDR1 WSHSY, CDR2 SAAADI. CDR3 residues: CASREGAYGYTF. The CDR3 region has the DNA TGCGCCAGCAGGGAGGGCGCCTATGGCTACACCTTC.

The V call is TRBV21-1, the J call TRBJ2-1; the D call TRBD2 from the table was never checked on the DNA. TRBV21-1 is a pseudogene locus. The CDR3 runs to 16 residues. The CDR3 loop reads CASIRGTSGNYNEQFF. CDR3 sequence (DNA): TGTGCCAGCATCCGCGGGACTAGCGGGAACTACAATGAGCAGTTCTTC.

The chain employs TRBV4-3 and TRBJ2-5; 7 positions match TRBD2. CDR1 LGHNA and CDR2 YSLEER come from the germline V gene. The CDR3 is made up of 16 amino acids. After removal of 0 bases from V and 5 bases from J, the junction contained 9 bases not matched to a gene. The CDR3 reads CASSQDRGSGRETQYF. In DNA, the CDR3 is TGCGCCAGCAGCCAAGATAGAGGTAGCGGGCGGGAGACCCAGTACTTC.

The chain links TRBV9 to TRBJ2-2, with a tentative D call TRBD1 (6 bases). The CDR3 has 14 residues. V lost 0 bases to trimming and J lost 7 bases, with 10 bases between them. Germline lookup yields CDR1 SGDLS and CDR2 YYNGEE. CDR3 amino acids: CASSVGGQSGELFF. For the CDR3, the DNA is TGTGCCAGCAGCGTAGGGGGGCAGAGCGGGGAGCTGTTTTTT.

The chain links TRBV7-2 to TRBJ2-1; D is unresolved. CDR3 length: 13 amino acids. V was shortened by 4 bases and J by 9 bases, with 13 bases between the two germline ends. Germline-derived CDR1 and CDR2 are SGHTA and FQGNSA. The CDR3 sequence: CASSSTRWGEQFF. The CDR3 DNA is TGTGCCAGCAGCTCCACCAGATGGGGTGAGCAGTTCTTC.